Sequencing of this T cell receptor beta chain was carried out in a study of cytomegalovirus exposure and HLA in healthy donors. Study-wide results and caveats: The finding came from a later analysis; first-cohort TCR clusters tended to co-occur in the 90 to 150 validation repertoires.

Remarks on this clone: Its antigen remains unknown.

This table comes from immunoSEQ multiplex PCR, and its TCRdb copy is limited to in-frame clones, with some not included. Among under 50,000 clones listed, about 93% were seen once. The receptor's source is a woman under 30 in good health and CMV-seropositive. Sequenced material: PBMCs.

The CDR3 region is CASSPSYNEQFF. The CDR3 DNA follows: TGTGCCAGCAGCCCTTCCTACAATGAGCAGTTCTTC. This chain links TRBV6-1 with TRBJ2-1; D call uncertain. This CDR3 has 12 amino acids. Trimming stripped 6 bases from V and 1 base from J, with 4 bases between. CDR1 and CDR2 from the germline V gene are MNHNS and SASEGT.